Listed below are T cell receptor beta chains from one sample, sequenced in a study of T cells in localized non-small cell lung cancer. Only in-frame clones appear in the TCRdb table, and some are missing; sequencing was by immunoSEQ multiplex PCR. The top ten clones hold around 25% of a sample with over 1,500 clones, roughly a quarter of them seen once. The sequenced sample was normal lung tissue next to the tumor, obtained before any cancer treatment. The origin of the receptors is a male donor older than 55 with stage II lung adenocarcinoma. Each CDR3 is given with its conserved first and last residue.

v_gene: TRBV19; j_gene: TRBJ1-1; CDR3aa: CASSPPEGARAEAFF
v_gene: TRBV15; j_gene: TRBJ2-2; CDR3aa: CATSRDPPGTGNTGELFF
v_gene: TRBV6-8; j_gene: TRBJ2-7; CDR3aa: CASSLGDGLSYEQYF
v_gene: TRBV23-1; j_gene: TRBJ1-2; CDR3aa: CASSLVPGDGYTF
v_gene: TRBV2; j_gene: TRBJ2-3; CDR3aa: CASSLRTAPGTDTQYF
v_gene: TRBV25-1; j_gene: TRBJ1-2; CDR3aa: CASSEPGGPNYGYTF
v_gene: TRBV1; j_gene: TRBJ2-7; CDR3aa: CASSQTGTSGREQYF
v_gene: TRBV9; j_gene: TRBJ2-5; CDR3aa: CASSVRIQETQYF
v_gene: TRBV30; j_gene: TRBJ1-2; CDR3aa: CAWSEQGDYGYTF
v_gene: TRBV19; j_gene: TRBJ1-2; CDR3aa: CASSRGQGYYGYTF
v_gene: TRBV5-1; j_gene: TRBJ2-1; CDR3aa: CASSLKQPSSYNEQFF
v_gene: TRBV9; j_gene: TRBJ1-1; CDR3aa: CASRWDRNTEAFF
v_gene: TRBV9; j_gene: TRBJ2-3; CDR3aa: CASSVEKGDTQYF
v_gene: TRBV11-3; j_gene: TRBJ1-2; CDR3aa: CASSLGDGNIYGYTF